This T cell receptor (beta chain) came from a study of human T cells and chemical hapten exposure. Study as a whole: Patches that contained 0.01% DPC were applied to the upper back and read at 6 days. Largely, small differences in pooled library volume made per-sample TCR yields vary.

Time point here: pre-sensitization, week 0. Treatment given: therapeutic diphenylcyclopropenone sensitization with weekly scalp DPC. The authors' total RNA extraction used unfractionated whole blood. This clonotype was detected ten times or more. Original analysis: Samples contained a median of approximately 100,000 TCRs, with a range of roughly 20,000 to 690,600. MiXCR was run by TCRdb on the RACE reads, yielding one entry per CDR3 protein. For this entry, the V and J calls and clone size follow TCRdb and not the study's own pipeline. The repertoire includes about 380,000 distinct CDR3 sequences, roughly 5% of them detected once, and 2% to 3% sits in the top ten. The source of this sequence is a woman aged 50 to 60 with alopecia areata. Some clones in this sample may be carry-over from other donors' samples. The sequencing here drew on whole blood, taken in connection with sensitization to the hapten diphenylcyclopropenone (DPC).

CDR3 region: CASSLFLGQAQETQYF. In DNA, the CDR3 is TGCGCCAGCAGCTTGTTTTTGGGACAGGCCCAAGAGACCCAGTACTTC. The rearrangement uses TRBV5-1 and TRBJ2-5; 8 bases fit TRBD1. CDR1 is SGHRS and CDR2 is YFSETQ in the germline V gene. CDR3 length equals 16 residues. J was trimmed by 1 base and V by 1 base; bases with no gene match: 6.